The clone carrying this T cell receptor (beta chain) was found once. Profiled with immunoSEQ multiplex PCR; TCRdb holds only in-frame clones, not every one. The table shows about 130,000 clones, with 81% occurring only once. This sample is drawn from a study of radiation and T cells in renal cell carcinoma. As for time point: blood 2 weeks post-SBRT. Treatment given: 15 Gy SBRT to primary tumor, nephrectomy 4 weeks later. The ends lost 7 bases at V and 10 bases at J; junction bases unmatched: 9. Per the germline V gene, CDR1 is SGHTA and CDR2 is FQGNSA. The CDR3 sequence is 13 residues long. The sequenced sample was blood, obtained from a patient whose treatment included radiotherapy and nephrectomy. This receptor was obtained from a man aged 50 or older with renal cell carcinoma. The gene calls are TRBV7-2 and TRBJ2-1; TRBD2 aligns across 8 bases. The CDR3 sequence: CASTYPSGGEQFF. As DNA, the CDR3 is TGTGCCAGCACCTACCCAAGCGGGGGAGAGCAGTTCTTC.